The clone carrying this T cell receptor (beta chain) has a handful of counts. The sample belongs to a study of blood T cell repertoires in COVID-19. Looking at the study overall: Specimens from acute and convalescent COVID-19 originated in the United States, Italy and Spain. T cells, B-cell-depleted T cells, or PBMCs provided the cDNA or gDNA that served as material.

In the authors' methods: Amplification from reference gene primers served as the basis for estimated nucleated cell counts. Data came from immunoSEQ multiplex PCR; TCRdb stores just in-frame clones and leaves some out. For V, J and clone size, that table is used; D and trimming come from the DNA. The sample holds about 64,000 clones, 80% to 90% seen once. V lost 6 bases and J 5 bases, leaving 10 bases between the germline ends. The CDR3 loop spans 12 amino acids. Per germline, CDR1 MNHEY and CDR2 SMNVEV (reference sequence). The chain joins TRBV27 to TRBJ1-2, with D maybe TRBD1 (6 bases). Sequenced sample: peripheral blood. The clonotype originates from a woman aged 60-70 years with acute or convalescent COVID-19. The CDR3 here is CASRTGKYGYTF. The CDR3 DNA reads as TGTGCCAGCAGAACAGGGAAATATGGCTACACCTTC.